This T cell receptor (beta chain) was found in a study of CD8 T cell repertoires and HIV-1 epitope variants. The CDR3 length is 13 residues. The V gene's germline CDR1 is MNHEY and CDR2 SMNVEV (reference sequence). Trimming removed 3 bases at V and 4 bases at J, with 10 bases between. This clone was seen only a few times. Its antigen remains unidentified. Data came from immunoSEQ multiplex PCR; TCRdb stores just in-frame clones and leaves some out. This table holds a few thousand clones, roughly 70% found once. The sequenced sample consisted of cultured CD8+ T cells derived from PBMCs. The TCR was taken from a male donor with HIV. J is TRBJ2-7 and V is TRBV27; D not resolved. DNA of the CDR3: TGTGCCAGCAGTTTCAGCCCCGGTTACGAGCAGTACTTC. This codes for CASSFSPGYEQYF.